A selection of T cell receptor beta chains follows, all from one sample in a study of T-cell reconstitution after alpha-beta-depleted transplantation in children. TCRdb re-derived calls from the PCR reads in MiXCR, one entry per CDR3 protein. There are around 230,000 distinct CDR3 sequences in the sample; roughly 15% occur only once, and about two fifths lies in the top ten. Sequenced material: PBMCs, mostly from graft donor cells, taken 360 days after TCRalphabeta/CD19-depleted stem cell transplant. The receptors come from a male patient between 2 and 15 years old who had a stem cell transplant for acute lymphoblastic leukemia, so the T cells may come from the graft donor. The CDR3 runs from the conserved cysteine through the conserved F or W. The D gene is left open where the match is weak. Size is omitted from some rows. Given values are once, few, many or a class for expanded clones.

j_call: TRBJ2-7; clone_size: .; v_call: TRBV12-3/TRBV12-4; d_call: .; cdr3_nt: TGTGCCAGCAGTCCTGGCAGGGGAAAGACCTACGAGCAGTACTTC; cdr3_aa: CASSPGRGKTYEQYF
j_call: TRBJ2-2; clone_size: .; v_call: TRBV9; d_call: .; cdr3_nt: TGTGCCAGCAGCGCCGCTCCCTCCGGGGAGCTGTTTTTT; cdr3_aa: CASSAAPSGELFF
j_call: TRBJ2-5; clone_size: .; v_call: TRBV5-1; d_call: TRBD2; cdr3_nt: TGCGCCAGCAGCGGAACTAGCGGGGGGGAGACCCAGTACTTC; cdr3_aa: CASSGTSGGETQYF
j_call: TRBJ1-1; clone_size: many; v_call: TRBV7-2; d_call: .; cdr3_nt: TGTGCCAGCAGCTTATCTGGCAGCCAGAGGGCTGAAGCTTTCTTT; cdr3_aa: CASSLSGSQRAEAFF
j_call: TRBJ2-7; clone_size: .; v_call: TRBV7-2; d_call: .; cdr3_nt: TGTGCCAGCAGCTTATTAGCAAGTTCGGGAGCCTACGAGCAGTACTTC; cdr3_aa: CASSLLASSGAYEQYF
j_call: TRBJ1-1; clone_size: few; v_call: TRBV5-1; d_call: TRBD1; cdr3_nt: TGCGCCAGCAGCCCTGGTGGGACAGGGGCCTGGGACACTGAAGCTTTCTTT; cdr3_aa: CASSPGGTGAWDTEAFF
j_call: TRBJ1-1; clone_size: .; v_call: TRBV29-1; d_call: .; cdr3_nt: TGCAGCGTTAGCCCTGACGCGAAAGCTTTCTTT; cdr3_aa: CSVSPDAKAFF
j_call: TRBJ2-6; clone_size: .; v_call: TRBV7-9; d_call: .; cdr3_nt: TGTGCCAGCAGCGGGCACAGGGCTGGGGCCAACGTCCTGACTTTC; cdr3_aa: CASSGHRAGANVLTF
j_call: TRBJ1-4; clone_size: few; v_call: TRBV29-1; d_call: .; cdr3_nt: TGCAGCGCGACGAACTTAGACGAAAAACTGTTTTTT; cdr3_aa: CSATNLDEKLFF
j_call: TRBJ2-7; clone_size: few; v_call: TRBV10-3; d_call: .; cdr3_nt: TGTGCCATCAGTGAGTTGCGGGAAACCTACGAGCAGTACTTC; cdr3_aa: CAISELRETYEQYF
j_call: TRBJ2-3; clone_size: few; v_call: TRBV20-1; d_call: .; cdr3_nt: TGCAGTGCATCCCGGGGTTCTAGCACAGATACGCAGTATTTT; cdr3_aa: CSASRGSSTDTQYF
j_call: TRBJ1-1; clone_size: .; v_call: TRBV7-2; d_call: .; cdr3_nt: TGTGCCAGCAGCTTAGTGGGGTCGGTTTTGAACACTGAAGCTTTCTTT; cdr3_aa: CASSLVGSVLNTEAFF
j_call: TRBJ2-5; clone_size: .; v_call: TRBV10-2; d_call: TRBD2; cdr3_nt: TGCGCCAGCAGTGTGTATTCGGCGGGGGGGCCGGAGACCCAGTACTTC; cdr3_aa: CASSVYSAGGPETQYF
j_call: TRBJ1-5; clone_size: .; v_call: TRBV28; d_call: .; cdr3_nt: TGTGCCAGCAGTCAGACGGGGCTAAGATATAGCAATCAGCCCCAGCATTTT; cdr3_aa: CASSQTGLRYSNQPQHF
j_call: TRBJ2-7; clone_size: .; v_call: TRBV11-1; d_call: TRBD1; cdr3_nt: TGTGCCAGCAGCCTTAGACAGGGAGTCCACGAGCAGTACTTC; cdr3_aa: CASSLRQGVHEQYF
j_call: TRBJ2-7; clone_size: .; v_call: TRBV29-1; d_call: .; cdr3_nt: TGCAGCGTTATTCCGCCGCCGACCTACGAGCAGTACTTC; cdr3_aa: CSVIPPPTYEQYF
j_call: TRBJ2-5; clone_size: .; v_call: TRBV6-2/TRBV6-3; d_call: .; cdr3_nt: TGTGCCAGCAGTTACGCGGCTAGAGAGACCCAGTACTTC; cdr3_aa: CASSYAARETQYF
j_call: TRBJ2-1; clone_size: .; v_call: TRBV12-3/TRBV12-4; d_call: TRBD2; cdr3_nt: TGTGCCAGCAGTTTCGGGACTAGCGGGGGGGCCGGCTACAATGAGCAGTTCTTC; cdr3_aa: CASSFGTSGGAGYNEQFF
j_call: TRBJ1-6; clone_size: .; v_call: TRBV7-9; d_call: .; cdr3_nt: TGTGCCAGCAGCTTAGTGATTGGAGGTAATTCACCCCTCCACTTT; cdr3_aa: CASSLVIGGNSPLHF
j_call: TRBJ2-3; clone_size: few; v_call: TRBV7-9; d_call: .; cdr3_nt: TGTGCCAATAGACGGGGGACTTTCGATACGCAGTATTTT; cdr3_aa: CANRRGTFDTQYF
j_call: TRBJ2-2; clone_size: .; v_call: TRBV5-1; d_call: TRBD2; cdr3_nt: TGCGCCAGCAGCTTGAACCAGGGAGGGACCGGGGAGCTGTTTTTT; cdr3_aa: CASSLNQGGTGELFF
j_call: TRBJ2-1; clone_size: .; v_call: TRBV14; d_call: TRBD1; cdr3_nt: TGTGCCAGCAGCCAAGAGTACAGGGGGCGCGGGTTAAATGAGCAGTTCTTC; cdr3_aa: CASSQEYRGRGLNEQFF
j_call: TRBJ2-5; clone_size: .; v_call: TRBV6-2/TRBV6-3; d_call: TRBD1; cdr3_nt: TGTGCCAGCAGGCGCCTCCGGGGGACAGGGCGCCAAGAGACCCAGTACTTC; cdr3_aa: CASRRLRGTGRQETQYF
j_call: TRBJ2-5; clone_size: many; v_call: TRBV29-1; d_call: TRBD2; cdr3_nt: TGCAGCGTTGAAGATCACCGAGCGGGGCAAGAGACCCAGTACTTC; cdr3_aa: CSVEDHRAGQETQYF
j_call: TRBJ2-7; clone_size: few; v_call: TRBV18; d_call: TRBD2; cdr3_nt: TGTGCCAGCTCACCACTCCAACTTAGCGGGGGGGACGAGCAGTACTTC; cdr3_aa: CASSPLQLSGGDEQYF
j_call: TRBJ2-4; clone_size: once; v_call: TRBV15; d_call: .; cdr3_nt: TGTGCCACCAGCAGAGATAGAACAGGGTCGGTAGCCAAAAACATTCAGTACTTC; cdr3_aa: CATSRDRTGSVAKNIQYF
j_call: TRBJ2-5; clone_size: few; v_call: TRBV25-1; d_call: .; cdr3_nt: TGTGCCAGTACATTTCACGGATGGGGGGAACAAGAGACCCAGTACTTC; cdr3_aa: CASTFHGWGEQETQYF
j_call: TRBJ1-6; clone_size: few; v_call: TRBV6-1; d_call: .; cdr3_nt: TGTGCCAGCAGACGCCGGAGGGGTTCACCCCTCCACTTT; cdr3_aa: CASRRRRGSPLHF
j_call: TRBJ2-5; clone_size: .; v_call: TRBV20-1; d_call: TRBD2; cdr3_nt: TGCAGTGCTAGAGATCCTAGCGGGGGAGTCCAAGAGACCCAGTACTTC; cdr3_aa: CSARDPSGGVQETQYF
j_call: TRBJ1-1; clone_size: many; v_call: TRBV20-1; d_call: .; cdr3_nt: TGCAGTGCTCCCCGCGGGGGGGAGGCTGAAGCTTTCTTT; cdr3_aa: CSAPRGGEAEAFF
j_call: TRBJ2-2; clone_size: .; v_call: TRBV7-2; d_call: TRBD2; cdr3_nt: TGTGCCAGCAGCCCCTCACTAGCGGGGAACACCGGGGAGCTGTTTTTT; cdr3_aa: CASSPSLAGNTGELFF
j_call: TRBJ1-1; clone_size: few; v_call: TRBV30; d_call: .; cdr3_nt: TGTGCCTGGAGTGTACCCGAAGGGAAAGACACTGAAGCTTTCTTT; cdr3_aa: CAWSVPEGKDTEAFF
j_call: TRBJ2-4; clone_size: .; v_call: TRBV25-1; d_call: .; cdr3_nt: TGTGCCAGCGGGGCTTCCGGGACCAAAAACATTCAGTACTTC; cdr3_aa: CASGASGTKNIQYF
j_call: TRBJ2-1; clone_size: many; v_call: TRBV10-3; d_call: TRBD1; cdr3_nt: TGTGCCATCATGGGGACAGGGGCCACCTACAATGAGCAGTTCTTC; cdr3_aa: CAIMGTGATYNEQFF
j_call: TRBJ2-5; clone_size: .; v_call: TRBV10-3; d_call: .; cdr3_nt: TGTGCCATCACGCCCCGGAAGGATGGGACCCAGTACTTC; cdr3_aa: CAITPRKDGTQYF
j_call: TRBJ2-7; clone_size: .; v_call: TRBV20-1; d_call: TRBD1; cdr3_nt: TGCAGTGCTAGAGACCCGACAGGGCGGGACGAGCAGTACTTC; cdr3_aa: CSARDPTGRDEQYF
j_call: TRBJ1-1; clone_size: few; v_call: TRBV4-3; d_call: .; cdr3_nt: TGCGCCAGCAGCCAAGTTATGACCGCAGCAACTTTCTTT; cdr3_aa: CASSQVMTAATFF
j_call: TRBJ2-1; clone_size: few; v_call: TRBV5-4; d_call: .; cdr3_nt: TGTGCCAGCAGCCTCCCAATGGGAGGGGGCATTACCAATGAGCAGTTCTTC; cdr3_aa: CASSLPMGGGITNEQFF
j_call: TRBJ2-2; clone_size: few; v_call: TRBV28; d_call: .; cdr3_nt: TGTGCCAGCAGTTTCCCGTGGGGGTCAGGCCCTAACACCGGGGAGCTGTTTTTT; cdr3_aa: CASSFPWGSGPNTGELFF
j_call: TRBJ2-2; clone_size: few; v_call: TRBV3-1; d_call: .; cdr3_nt: TGTGCCAGCAGCCAAGATAGCGTACTGAACACCGGGGAGCTGTTTTTT; cdr3_aa: CASSQDSVLNTGELFF
j_call: TRBJ2-7; clone_size: few; v_call: TRBV6-5; d_call: .; cdr3_nt: TGTGCCAGCAGTTATTCCTCCACGGGACCAACCTACGAGCAGTACTTC; cdr3_aa: CASSYSSTGPTYEQYF
j_call: TRBJ2-3; clone_size: many; v_call: TRBV10-3; d_call: .; cdr3_nt: TGTGCCATCAGCGAAGGGGATACGCAGTATTTT; cdr3_aa: CAISEGDTQYF